Listed here are 28 T cell receptor beta chains from one sample, sequenced in a study of PD-L1 blockade in urothelial cancer. TCRdb keeps only in-frame clones here, not all; method: immunoSEQ multiplex PCR. The repertoire has 50,000 or so clones, around 88% of them found once; the top ten carry less than 11%. Time point indicated: peripheral blood 6 weeks after treatment start. Sequences were derived from PBMCs, sampled around atezolizumab (anti-PD-L1) treatment. The origin of the receptors is a man in his sixties with urothelial cancer.

The V call is TRBV7-8, the J call TRBJ1-4, with 7 bases fitting TRBD1. Per germline, CDR1 SGHVS and CDR2 FQNEAQ. The length of the CDR3 is 14 residues. J was trimmed by 5 bases and V by 6 bases; bases with no gene match: 6. CDR3 sequence (DNA): TGTGCCAGCAGGTCCGGGACAGTAAATGAAAAACTGTTTTTT. Protein product: CASRSGTVNEKLFF. Based on the CDR3 plus reference TRBV7-8 and TRBJ1-4, the full variable domain is GAGVSQSPRYKVAKRGQDVALRCDPISGHVSLFWYQQALGQGPEFLTYFQNEAQLDKSGLPSDRFFAERPEGSVSTLKIQRTQQEDSAVYLCASRSGTVNEKLFFGSGTQLSVL.

The genes are TRBV7-9 and TRBJ2-1; D uncertain. Per germline, CDR1 SEHNR and CDR2 FQNEAQ (reference sequence). This CDR3 comprises 15 residues. Trimming pared 1 base from V and 4 bases from J, leaving 11 bases between. CDR3 sequence: CASSLVRAEYNEQFF. The CDR3 bases are TGTGCCAGCAGCTTAGTCCGAGCCGAGTACAATGAGCAGTTCTTC. Variable domain in full (rest from reference TRBV7-9 and TRBJ2-1): DTGVSQNPRHKITKRGQNVTFRCDPISEHNRLYWYRQTLGQGPEFLTYFQNEAQLEKSRLLSDRFSAERPKGSFSTLEIQRTEQGDSAMYLCASSLVRAEYNEQFFGPGTRLTVL.

This clone was recorded once. This CDR3 reads CASSEAGTTWNTGELFF. The CDR3 DNA sequence: TGTGCCAGCAGTGAGGCTGGGACTACCTGGAACACCGGGGAGCTGTTTTTT. The J gene is TRBJ2-2, the V gene TRBV2, with 7 positions matching TRBD2. The CDR3 is made up of 17 amino acids. Trimming cost V 3 bases and J 1 base; bases outside gene matches: 8. The germline CDR1 and CDR2 sequences are SNHLY and FYNNEI.

The chain recombines TRBV9 with TRBJ2-5; D might be TRBD2 (6 bases). The V end was cut by 4 bases, the J end by 9 bases, with 19 bases between. Per the germline V gene, CDR1 is SGDLS and CDR2 is YYNGEE. This CDR3 is built from 14 residues. The CDR3 spells CASSPVGGQGAQYF. The CDR3 coding sequence is TGTGCCAGCAGCCCCGTTGGAGGGCAAGGGGCCCAGTACTTC.

The chain carries TRBV7-9 and TRBJ1-1; D not certain. Germline V gene data show CDR1 as SEHNR and CDR2 as FQNEAQ (reference sequence). This CDR3 spans 15 amino acids. With 1 base removed from V and 10 bases from J, the gap between germline ends came to 19 bases. CDR3 in amino acids: CASSLGVGPNTRAFF. CDR3 DNA sequence: TGTGCCAGCAGCTTAGGGGTCGGACCAAACACTAGAGCTTTCTTT.

The gene calls are TRBV6-5 and TRBJ2-7, with TRBD1 identical over 8 bases. V shed 5 bases and J 4 bases; nucleotides not matched to a gene: 4. The CDR3 covers 13 residues. From germline, CDR1 is MNHEY and CDR2 SVGAGI. The CDR3 bases are TGTGCCAGCAGTAACAGGGGGTTTTACGAGCAGTACTTC. Residues: CASSNRGFYEQYF.

This clone was seen a single time. This sequence joins TRBV7-9 and TRBJ1-5; the D is unclear. Trimming shortened V by 3 bases and J by 3 bases, and 9 bases separated the two germline ends. Germline V CDR1 and CDR2: SEHNR, FQNEAQ (reference sequence). This CDR3 contains 14 residues. The CDR3 DNA reads as TGTGCCAGCAGCTTGGCTGGTTACAATCAGCCCCAGCATTTT. This encodes CASSLAGYNQPQHF.

The chain links TRBV6-5 to TRBJ1-6; 8 nucleotides line up with TRBD1. Per germline, CDR1 MNHEY and CDR2 SVGAGI. After removal of 2 bases from V and 5 bases from J, the junction contained 2 bases not matched to a gene. This CDR3 contains 15 residues. The CDR3 bases are TGTGCCAGCAGTTACGGACAGGGACATAATTCACCCCTCCACTTT. Translating gives CASSYGQGHNSPLHF.

This chain links TRBV6-1 with TRBJ1-2; TRBD1 matches 7 bases. Germline trimming cut 4 bases from V and 5 bases from J; bases unmatched to any gene: 4. This CDR3 has 13 amino acids. CDR1 and CDR2 from the germline V gene are MNHNS and SASEGT. In nucleotides, the CDR3 is TGTGCCAGCAGTGTGGGACAGACGTATGGCTACACCTTC. This gives the protein CASSVGQTYGYTF.

This chain links TRBV19 with TRBJ2-3; TRBD1 matches at 9 bases. The V gene's germline CDR1 is LNHDA and CDR2 SQIVND (reference sequence). The CDR3 runs 15 residues. The ends lost 6 bases at V and 7 bases at J; junction bases unmatched: 11. The CDR3 loop is CASSPFDRGINTQYF. CDR3 in DNA: TGTGCCAGTAGCCCCTTTGACAGGGGGATAAATACGCAGTATTTT. The full variable domain, with the rest looked up from reference TRBV19 and TRBJ2-3, is DGGITQSPKYLFRKEGQNVTLSCEQNLNHDAMYWYRQDPGQGLRLIYYSQIVNDFQKGDIAEGYSVSREKKESFPLTVTSAQKNPTAFYLCASSPFDRGINTQYFGPGTRLTVL.

This chain links TRBV7-2 with TRBJ2-7, with 9 positions matching TRBD1. The J segment lost 0 bases and the V segment lost 1 base, leaving 7 bases of the junction unmatched. This CDR3 contains 17 residues. Germline loops: CDR1 SGHTA, CDR2 FQGNSA. This CDR3 is CASSLGPPGQGSYEQYF. The DNA for the CDR3 is TGTGCCAGCAGCTTAGGGCCGCCGGGACAGGGCTCCTACGAGCAGTACTTC.

This rearrangement joins TRBV19 to TRBJ1-1; possibly TRBD1 for D (5 bases). V lost 5 bases and J lost 1, with 14 bases in between. There are 15 residues in the CDR3. Germline values: CDR1 LNHDA, CDR2 SQIVND (reference sequence). CDR3 nucleotide sequence: TGTGCCAGTAGTCAGAGGACAATTACGAACACTGAAGCTTTCTTT. Its protein is CASSQRTITNTEAFF.

The V and J genes are TRBV9 and TRBJ1-6, with 9 bases aligning to TRBD1. The CDR3 loop spans 15 amino acids. Germline CDR1 SGDLS, CDR2 YYNGEE. J gave up 13 bases and V 4 bases, and 12 bases lay outside the gene matches. The CDR3 is CASSPSGQGSRPLHF. The DNA of the CDR3 is TGTGCCAGCAGCCCTTCGGGACAGGGCTCCCGGCCCCTCCACTTT.

V is TRBV11-2 and J is TRBJ2-7; D possibly corresponds to TRBD1 (5 bases). Trimming removed 3 bases from V and 1 base from J, with 10 bases in between. CDR1 is SGHAT and CDR2 is FQNNGV in the germline V gene. CDR3 length: 14 residues. The CDR3 is CASSFTGQSYEQYF. The CDR3 bases are TGTGCCAGCAGCTTTACAGGCCAGTCCTACGAGCAGTACTTC.

The rearrangement joins TRBV5-5 to TRBJ1-2; D gene ambiguous. The CDR3 runs to 14 residues. Germline lookup yields CDR1 SGHKS and CDR2 YYEKEE (reference sequence). V lost 3 bases and J 4 bases, leaving 13 bases between the germline ends. The CDR3 DNA sequence: TGTGCCAGCAGCTCGCCGACAAAGGTCTATGGCTACACCTTC. Residues: CASSSPTKVYGYTF.

The chain combines TRBV9 with TRBJ2-7; D might be TRBD2 (5 bases). Germline lookup yields CDR1 SGDLS and CDR2 YYNGEE. This CDR3 region has 14 residues. V shed 0 bases and J shed 0 bases, with 7 bases lying between them. The CDR3 coding sequence is TGTGCCAGCAGCGTAGTAGCGACCTCCTACGAGCAGTACTTC. This gives the protein CASSVVATSYEQYF.

The chain has TRBV7-3 and TRBJ2-1, with TRBD2 identical over 13 bases. Per germline, CDR1 SGHTA and CDR2 FQGTGA. The CDR3 length is 18 residues. Losses at the gene ends were 3 bases for V and 2 bases for J; bases not matched to a gene: 7. This CDR3 is CASSLTSGGPLTYNEQFF. The CDR3 bases are TGTGCCAGCAGCTTGACTAGCGGGGGGCCATTAACCTACAATGAGCAGTTCTTC.

The V and J genes are TRBV28 and TRBJ2-2; a possible D gene is TRBD2 (5 bases). V was shortened by 0 bases and J by 9 bases, with 8 bases between the two germline ends. Germline assignment: CDR1 MDHEN and CDR2 SYDVKM. The CDR3 has 13 amino acids. The CDR3 here is CASSLWGERELFF. In nucleotides, the CDR3 is TGTGCCAGCAGTTTATGGGGAGAGAGGGAGCTGTTTTTT.

The count of this clone is one. The CDR3 here is CASRPGQGAFGYTF. The CDR3 DNA is TGTGCCAGCAGGCCGGGACAGGGGGCTTTTGGCTACACCTTC. The V and J genes are TRBV5-4 and TRBJ1-2; TRBD1 matches at 12 bases. V was clipped by 5 bases and J by 7 bases; unmatched bases: 6. This CDR3 region has 14 residues. Per germline, CDR1 SGHNT and CDR2 YYREEE (reference sequence). Full variable domain (rest looked up from reference TRBV5-4 and TRBJ1-2): ETGVTQSPTHLIKTRGQQVTLRCSSQSGHNTVSWYQQALGQGPQFIFQYYREEENGRGNFPPRFSGLQFPNYSSELNVNALELDDSALYLCASRPGQGAFGYTFGSGTRLTVV.

The chain links TRBV19 to TRBJ1-4; 8 nucleotides agree with TRBD1. The ends lost 6 bases at V and 0 bases at J; junction bases unmatched: 6. Germline V gives CDR1 LNHDA, CDR2 SQIVND (reference sequence). The CDR3 covers 16 residues. The CDR3, as DNA: TGTGCCAGTAGCAGCGGACAGGGTTCAACTAATGAAAAACTGTTTTTT. As protein: CASSSGQGSTNEKLFF.

This sequence joins TRBV19 and TRBJ1-1, with D hard to call. Trimming removed 7 bases from V and 0 bases from J, with 12 bases in between. The CDR3 is 14 amino acids. The germline CDR1 and CDR2 sequences are LNHDA and SQIVND (reference sequence). The CDR3 DNA follows: TGTGCCAGTACGGAGGGAAACATGAACACTGAAGCTTTCTTT. This translates into CASTEGNMNTEAFF.

The V call is TRBV28, the J call TRBJ1-2, with 8 bases identical to TRBD1. The length of the CDR3 is 14 residues. J gave up 1 base and V 8 bases, and 6 bases lay outside the gene matches. In germline, CDR1 is MDHEN, CDR2 SYDVKM. CDR3 sequence (DNA): TGTGCCAGCCTTGGGACAGGATTTAACTATGGCTACACCTTC. It is translated as CASLGTGFNYGYTF.

The chain carries TRBV18 and TRBJ1-1; maybe TRBD1 (5 bases). The CDR3 is made up of 15 amino acids. Trimming stripped 0 bases from V and 8 bases from J, with 16 bases between. CDR1 KGHSH and CDR2 LQKENI come from the germline V gene. The CDR3 nucleotides read TGTGCCAGCTCACCACCGTCAAATCCAGGGCCCGAAGCTTTCTTT. Translated, it gives CASSPPSNPGPEAFF.

This chain connects TRBV30 to TRBJ2-1; tentatively, D is TRBD1 (6 bases). From germline, CDR1 is GTSNPN and CDR2 SVGIG (reference sequence). This CDR3 region has 11 residues. Trimming took off 4 bases at V and 13 bases at J, with 14 bases between the two ends. DNA for the CDR3: TGTGCCTGGACCGAAAGGGGGTACCAGTTCTTC. Translated: CAWTERGYQFF.

The chain recombines TRBV7-9 with TRBJ1-1; D is unclear. Trimming pared 1 base from V and 3 bases from J, leaving 12 bases between. Germline lookup yields CDR1 SEHNR and CDR2 FQNEAQ (reference sequence). This CDR3 has 15 amino acids. The CDR3: CASSLGSGFDTEAFF. The CDR3 DNA reads as TGTGCCAGCAGCTTAGGGTCGGGTTTTGACACTGAAGCTTTCTTT.

The rearrangement joins TRBV5-6 to TRBJ2-5; D not resolved. The CDR3 covers 15 residues. Between the trimmed V and J ends, which lost 5 bases and 2 bases, there was a span of 16 bases. Germline V gives CDR1 SGHDT, CDR2 YYEEEE. The DNA for the CDR3 is TGTGCCAGCAGTTCGATAACTGAGACTCAAGAGACCCAGTACTTC. This sequence encodes CASSSITETQETQYF.

The DNA of the CDR3 is TGTGCCAGCAGTTACTCTACAGGTACTGGAAACACCATATATTTT. Protein product: CASSYSTGTGNTIYF. The V call is TRBV6-6, the J call TRBJ1-3; tentative D call: TRBD1 (5 bases). Between the trimmed V and J ends, which lost 0 bases and 2 bases, there was a span of 8 bases. In germline, CDR1 is MNHNY, CDR2 SVGAGI (reference sequence). This CDR3 is 15 amino acids long.

This chain uses TRBV2 with TRBJ2-7; TRBD1 aligns across 9 bases. The CDR3 is 14 residues long. The trim removed 6 bases at V and 4 bases at J, leaving 7 bases unmatched. Germline loops: CDR1 SNHLY, CDR2 FYNNEI. CDR3: CASSRTGVGYEQYF. The CDR3 DNA is TGTGCCAGCAGCCGGACAGGGGTAGGGTACGAGCAGTACTTC.